This T cell receptor beta chain was captured by sequencing in a study of control samples from healthy donors and cancer patients. The V end lost 2 bases, the J end lost 5 bases, and 4 bases lay between the germline ends. Per the germline V gene, CDR1 is MNHEY and CDR2 is SVGEGT. The CDR3 loop spans 11 amino acids. Some clones are missing from TCRdb's copy, which holds only in-frame ones; the method was immunoSEQ multiplex PCR. The table shows over 85,000 clones, with 92% occurring only once. The material sequenced was blood. The TCR originated in a woman under 30 in good health. The chain has TRBV6-2 or TRBV6-3 and TRBJ2-7; unclear D gene. The CDR3 sequence: CASSYVDEQYF. DNA for the CDR3: TGTGCCAGCAGTTACGTGGACGAGCAGTACTTC.